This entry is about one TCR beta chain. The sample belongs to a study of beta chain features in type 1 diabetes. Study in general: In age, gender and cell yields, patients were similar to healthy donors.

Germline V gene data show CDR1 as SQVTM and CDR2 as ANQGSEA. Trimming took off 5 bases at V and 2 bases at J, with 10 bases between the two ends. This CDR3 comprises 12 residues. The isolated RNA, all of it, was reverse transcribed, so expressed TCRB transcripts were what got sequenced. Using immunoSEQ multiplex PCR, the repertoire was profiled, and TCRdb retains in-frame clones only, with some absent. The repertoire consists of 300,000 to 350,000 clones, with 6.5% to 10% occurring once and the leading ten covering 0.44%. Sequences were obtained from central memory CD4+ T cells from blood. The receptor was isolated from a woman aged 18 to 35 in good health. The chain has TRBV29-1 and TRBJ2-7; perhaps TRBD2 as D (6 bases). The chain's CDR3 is CSVLAGPYEQYF. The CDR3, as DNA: TGCAGCGTTCTTGCGGGACCCTACGAGCAGTACTTC.